This T cell receptor beta chain was recovered during a study of shared clonotypes between healthy human individuals. Study-level findings and limits: Relative to clonotypes present in all four donors, those not shared had lower generation probabilities. Sharing across a few donors was seen in 5% to 5.5% of naive CD4 clonotypes.

The deep-level immunoSEQ assay was used. Clones were sequenced by immunoSEQ multiplex PCR, and TCRdb holds only the in-frame ones, with some missing. The sample includes about 680,000 clones, roughly 73% seen only once; the top ten take under 2%. Germline V lookup: CDR1 LNHNV, CDR2 YYDKDF (reference sequence). CDR3 length: 17 residues. The V and J ends lost 0 bases and 0 bases respectively, with 12 bases between them. This clone is a singleton in its sample. Its specificity is not known. The rearrangement links TRBV15 to TRBJ1-3, with a weak D call TRBD1 (5 bases). This receptor was identified in a woman in her twenties or thirties in good health. Sequencing input: memory CD4+ T cells sorted from blood. Regarding subset: CD45RA-negative fraction. The CDR3 DNA follows: TGTGCCACCAGCAGAGAGGCCGGACAAAGCTCTGGAAACACCATATATTTT. This codes for CATSREAGQSSGNTIYF.